These 2 T cell receptor beta chains were all obtained from the same sample, sequenced in a study of blood T cell repertoires in COVID-19. The protocol was immunoSEQ multiplex PCR, while the TCRdb copy is restricted to in-frame clones and leaves out a portion. The profile covers about 270,000 clones, with 65% to 85% appearing a single time and roughly 1.5% taken by the ten largest. Sequencing used peripheral blood. The source of these receptors is a human donor with COVID-19, enrolled during active disease. The donor label of this sample is uncertain.

The J gene is TRBJ2-7, the V gene TRBV7-2, with a possible D match to TRBD2 (6 bases). Germline lookup yields CDR1 SGHTA and CDR2 FQGNSA. The V end was cut by 4 bases, the J end by 0 bases, with 13 bases between. The length of the CDR3 is 15 residues. The CDR3 reads CASSSRDSPSYEQYF. The CDR3 DNA sequence: TGTGCCAGCAGCTCCCGGGACTCCCCCTCCTACGAGCAGTACTTC.

The V call is TRBV9, the J call TRBJ1-2; 7 nucleotides align to TRBD1. Trimming at V came to 1 base and at J to 4 bases, leaving 7 bases not matched to a gene. CDR1 and CDR2 from the germline V gene are SGDLS and YYNGEE. The CDR3 spans 15 residues. CDR3 in amino acids: CASSVRGGTVYGYTF. The CDR3 nucleotides read TGTGCCAGCAGCGTAAGGGGTGGGACAGTCTATGGCTACACCTTC.